A single sample gave rise to the 5 T cell receptor beta chains below, sequenced in a study of T cell responses to AZD1222 COVID-19 vaccine. The table came from immunoSEQ multiplex PCR; TCRdb's copy has only in-frame clones and leaves some out. The sample holds 150,000 to 200,000 clones, 94% seen once. This sample comprised peripheral blood, obtained on day 0 of AZD1222 vaccination. These receptors were collected from an adult in good health.

V and J are TRBV7-8 and TRBJ2-7, with TRBD2 identical over 15 bases. CDR3 size: 17 residues. The junction had 8 bases not matched to a gene; V was cut back by 3 bases and J by 5 bases. The V gene's germline CDR1 is SGHVS and CDR2 FQNEAQ. This CDR3 reads CASSFWGLAGGLDEQYF. In DNA, the CDR3 is TGTGCCAGCAGCTTCTGGGGACTAGCGGGAGGTTTGGACGAGCAGTACTTC.

The chain couples TRBV28 to TRBJ1-1, with a tentative D call TRBD1 (5 bases). Trimming stripped 3 bases from V and 0 bases from J, with 29 bases between. Germline V lookup: CDR1 MDHEN, CDR2 SYDVKM. The CDR3 consists of 21 residues. The chain's CDR3 is CASSFGPGTRTLTAMNTEAFF. The CDR3 bases are TGTGCCAGCAGTTTTGGCCCCGGGACGAGGACCCTGACGGCGATGAACACTGAAGCTTTCTTT.

The chain links TRBV12-3 or TRBV12-4 to TRBJ1-6; no firm D call. The CDR3 loop spans 13 amino acids. With 2 bases removed from V and 13 bases from J, the gap between germline ends came to 12 bases. The CDR3 loop reads CASSLSRVFPLHF. The CDR3 coding sequence is TGTGCCAGCAGTTTAAGTCGCGTTTTTCCCCTCCACTTT.

The rearrangement links TRBV10-3 to TRBJ2-2; D is uncertain. V was pared by 3 bases and J by 4 bases, with 0 bases between. The CDR3 runs to 11 residues. Germline CDR1 and CDR2: ENHRY and SYGVKD. Here the CDR3 reads CAISDTGELFF. DNA for the CDR3: TGTGCCATCAGTGACACCGGGGAGCTGTTTTTT.

V is TRBV5-4 and J is TRBJ2-3; 7 nucleotides align to TRBD2. The CDR3 sequence is 18 residues long. Looked up from germline, CDR1 is SGHNT and CDR2 is YYREEE (reference sequence). Trimming cost V 5 bases and J 4 bases; bases outside gene matches: 19. CDR3 protein: CASSPGGLPSLFSDTQYF. The CDR3 nucleotides read TGTGCCAGCAGTCCCGGGGGGTTGCCGTCCCTTTTTTCAGATACGCAGTATTTT.